This T cell receptor (beta chain) originates from a study of blood T cell repertoires in COVID-19. Authors' data handling: By means of reference gene primer amplification, nucleated cell counts were estimated. Sequenced by immunoSEQ multiplex PCR; TCRdb stores in-frame clones only, minus some. V and J calls plus clone size are reproduced from that table; the DNA served to infer D and trimming. The data show under 150,000 clones, around 81% seen once. V was cut by 3 bases and J by 10 bases, with 15 bases left in between. In germline, CDR1 is SGHTA, CDR2 FQGNSA. The CDR3 consists of 13 residues. Sequenced sample: peripheral blood. This clonotype was obtained from a man aged 60-69 years with active or convalescent COVID-19. V and J are TRBV7-2 and TRBJ1-1; maybe TRBD1 (5 bases). This CDR3 is CASSFQGVEGAFF. In DNA, the CDR3 is TGTGCCAGCAGCTTCCAAGGGGTGGAGGGAGCTTTCTTT.